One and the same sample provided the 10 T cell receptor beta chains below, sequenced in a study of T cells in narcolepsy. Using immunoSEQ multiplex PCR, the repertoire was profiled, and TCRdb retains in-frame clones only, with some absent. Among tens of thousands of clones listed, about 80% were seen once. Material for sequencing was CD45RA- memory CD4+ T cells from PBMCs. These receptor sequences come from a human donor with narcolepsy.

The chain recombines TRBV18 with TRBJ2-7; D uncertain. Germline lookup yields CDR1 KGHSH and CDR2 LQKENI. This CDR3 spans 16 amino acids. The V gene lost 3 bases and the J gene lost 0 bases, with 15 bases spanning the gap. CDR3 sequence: CASSPGTQRSSYEQYF. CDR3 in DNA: TGTGCCAGCTCACCGGGAACCCAGAGGAGCTCCTACGAGCAGTACTTC. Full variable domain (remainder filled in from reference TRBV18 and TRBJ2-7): NAGVMQNPRHLVRRRGQEARLRCSPMKGHSHVYWYRQLPEEGLKFMVYLQKENIIDESGMPKERFSAEFPKEGPSILRIQQVVRGDSAAYFCASSPGTQRSSYEQYFGPGTRLTVT.

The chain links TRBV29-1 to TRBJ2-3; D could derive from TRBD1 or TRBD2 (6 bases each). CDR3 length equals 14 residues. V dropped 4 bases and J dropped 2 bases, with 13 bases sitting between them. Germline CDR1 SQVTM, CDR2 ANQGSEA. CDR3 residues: CSVGAGGPTDTQYF. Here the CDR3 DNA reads TGCAGCGTTGGGGCCGGGGGCCCCACAGATACGCAGTATTTT.

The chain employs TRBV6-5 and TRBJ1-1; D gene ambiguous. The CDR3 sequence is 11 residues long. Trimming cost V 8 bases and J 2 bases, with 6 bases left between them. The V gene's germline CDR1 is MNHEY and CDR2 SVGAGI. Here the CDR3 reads CASEANTEAFF. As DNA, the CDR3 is TGTGCCAGCGAGGCCAACACTGAAGCTTTCTTT.

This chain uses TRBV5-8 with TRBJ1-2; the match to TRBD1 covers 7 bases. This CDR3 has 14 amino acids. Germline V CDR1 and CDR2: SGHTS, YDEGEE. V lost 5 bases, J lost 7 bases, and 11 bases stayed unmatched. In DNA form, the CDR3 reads TGTGCCAGCAGTCGACAGGGTCTGGAGGCTGGCTACACCTTC. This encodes CASSRQGLEAGYTF.

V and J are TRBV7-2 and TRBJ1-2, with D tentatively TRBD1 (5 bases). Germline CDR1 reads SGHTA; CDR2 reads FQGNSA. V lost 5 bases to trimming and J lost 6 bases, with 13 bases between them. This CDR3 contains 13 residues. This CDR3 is CASSRWGDDGYTF. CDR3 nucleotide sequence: TGTGCCAGCAGCCGCTGGGGGGATGATGGCTACACCTTC.

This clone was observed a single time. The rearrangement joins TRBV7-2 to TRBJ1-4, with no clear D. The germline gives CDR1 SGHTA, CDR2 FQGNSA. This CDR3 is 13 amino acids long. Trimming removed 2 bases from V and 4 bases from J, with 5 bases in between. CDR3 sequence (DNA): TGTGCCAGCAGCTTACAGGTTAATGAAAAACTGTTTTTT. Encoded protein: CASSLQVNEKLFF.

The CDR3 nucleotides are TGTGCCAGTAGTTCTCGACAGAATTCACCCCTCCACTTT. Translating it yields CASSSRQNSPLHF. The V call is TRBV19, the J call TRBJ1-6; D possibly corresponds to TRBD1 (5 bases). CDR3 length: 13 amino acids. CDR1 is LNHDA, CDR2 SQIVND, per germline (reference sequence). V lost 5 bases and J lost 7, with 9 bases in between.

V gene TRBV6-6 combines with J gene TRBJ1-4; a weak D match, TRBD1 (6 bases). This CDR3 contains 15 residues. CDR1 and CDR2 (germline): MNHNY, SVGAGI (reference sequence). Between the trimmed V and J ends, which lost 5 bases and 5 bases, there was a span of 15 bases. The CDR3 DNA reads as TGTGCCAGCAGTCCGGGACACAGGACCAATGAAAAACTGTTTTTT. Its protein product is CASSPGHRTNEKLFF.

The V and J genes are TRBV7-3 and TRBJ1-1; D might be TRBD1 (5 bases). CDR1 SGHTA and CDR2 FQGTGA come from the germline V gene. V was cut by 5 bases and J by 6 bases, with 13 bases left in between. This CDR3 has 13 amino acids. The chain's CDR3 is CASSKGLTSEAFF. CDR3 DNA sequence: TGTGCCAGCAGCAAGGGGCTGACGTCTGAAGCTTTCTTT.

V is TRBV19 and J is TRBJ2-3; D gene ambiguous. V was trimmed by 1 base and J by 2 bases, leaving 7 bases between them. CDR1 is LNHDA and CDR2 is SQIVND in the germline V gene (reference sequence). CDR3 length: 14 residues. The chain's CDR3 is CASSIGLYTDTQYF. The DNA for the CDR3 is TGTGCCAGTAGTATAGGACTTTACACAGATACGCAGTATTTT.